The T cell receptor (beta chain) under discussion was sequenced for a study of response to subunit inactivated influenza vaccine. MiXCR was run by TCRdb on the RT-PCR reads, yielding one entry per CDR3 protein. The sample carries about 580,000 distinct CDR3 sequences, around 13% recorded once. Germline CDR1 is SGHRS and CDR2 is YFSETQ. This CDR3 is built from 14 residues. Deletions cut 4 bases from V and 2 bases from J, with 12 bases between. The genes are TRBV5-1 and TRBJ2-5; D unclear. The source material was PBMCs from blood, sampled approximately 13 days after vaccination. The source of this sequence is a man aged 45-60 years who received an inactivated influenza vaccine. DNA of the CDR3: TGCGCCAGCAGCGCCCCTTGGCTTCAAGAGACCCAGTACTTC. Its translation: CASSAPWLQETQYF.